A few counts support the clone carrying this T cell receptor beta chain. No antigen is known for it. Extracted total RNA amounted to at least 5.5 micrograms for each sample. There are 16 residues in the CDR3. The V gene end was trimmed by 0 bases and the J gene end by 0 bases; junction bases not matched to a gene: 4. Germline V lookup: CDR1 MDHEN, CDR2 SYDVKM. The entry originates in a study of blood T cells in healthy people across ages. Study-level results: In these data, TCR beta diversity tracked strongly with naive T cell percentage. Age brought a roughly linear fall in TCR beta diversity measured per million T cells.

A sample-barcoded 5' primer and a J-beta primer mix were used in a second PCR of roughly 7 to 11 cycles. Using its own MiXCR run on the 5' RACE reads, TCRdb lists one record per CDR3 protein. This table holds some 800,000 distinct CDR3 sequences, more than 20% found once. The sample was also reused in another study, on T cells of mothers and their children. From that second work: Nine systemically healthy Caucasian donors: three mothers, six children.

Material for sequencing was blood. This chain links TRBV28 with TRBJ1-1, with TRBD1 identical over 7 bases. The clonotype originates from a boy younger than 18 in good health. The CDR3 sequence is CASSLWGQQMNTEAFF. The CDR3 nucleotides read TGTGCCAGCAGTTTATGGGGACAGCAGATGAACACTGAAGCTTTCTTT.